One sample yielded the 25 T cell receptor beta chains listed below, sequenced in a study of cytomegalovirus exposure and HLA in healthy donors. Primers for the PCR totalled 60 Vbeta and 13 Jbeta. Sequencing was performed with immunoSEQ multiplex PCR; in TCRdb, only in-frame clones are kept and a portion is missing. Among 95,000 to 120,000 clones listed, under 70% were seen once. Sequencing used PBMCs. The receptors derive from a man aged 18 to 29 in good health and CMV-seropositive.

This clone was found a few times. The chain couples TRBV10-3 to TRBJ2-1; 7 bases map to TRBD2. The ends lost 3 bases at V and 5 bases at J; junction bases unmatched: 13. The CDR3 runs 17 residues. The germline V gene has CDR1 ENHRY and CDR2 SYGVKD. The chain's CDR3 is CAISDLVYQRGNNEQFF. The CDR3 DNA reads as TGTGCCATCAGTGACCTAGTCTATCAGCGGGGCAACAATGAGCAGTTCTTC.

The chain joins TRBV18 to TRBJ1-6; TRBD1 matches 7 bases. This CDR3 contains 20 residues. CDR1 is KGHSH, CDR2 LQKENI, per germline. Trimming cost V 1 base and J 9 bases; bases outside gene matches: 21. CDR3 sequence: CASSPRSNPTTGKGGSPLHF. For the CDR3, the DNA is TGTGCCAGCTCACCACGATCCAATCCCACGACAGGGAAGGGAGGTTCACCCCTCCACTTT.

The chain combines TRBV5-4 with TRBJ2-5, with TRBD1 matching over 7 bases. The CDR3 has 13 residues. From germline, CDR1 is SGHNT and CDR2 YYREEE (reference sequence). Trimming cost V 7 bases and J 5 bases; bases outside gene matches: 8. The DNA for the CDR3 is TGTGCCAGCGCTGACCAGGGGGACGAGACCCAGTACTTC. This translates into CASADQGDETQYF. Full variable domain (rest looked up from reference TRBV5-4 and TRBJ2-5): ETGVTQSPTHLIKTRGQQVTLRCSSQSGHNTVSWYQQALGQGPQFIFQYYREEENGRGNFPPRFSGLQFPNYSSELNVNALELDDSALYLCASADQGDETQYFGPGTRLLVL.

The rearrangement joins TRBV6-5 to TRBJ1-4; TRBD1 might be the D (6 bases). The V and J ends lost 5 bases and 4 bases respectively, with 8 bases between them. The CDR3 spans 13 residues. Germline V gene lookup returns CDR1 MNHEY and CDR2 SVGAGI. CDR3 nucleotides: TGTGCCAGCAGTAAGGGGGATAATGAAAAACTGTTTTTT. Translating gives CASSKGDNEKLFF.

The J gene is TRBJ2-5, the V gene TRBV6-5; 8 bases map to TRBD2. The V gene end was trimmed by 2 bases and the J gene end by 4 bases; junction bases not matched to a gene: 3. The CDR3 has 14 residues. The germline gives CDR1 MNHEY, CDR2 SVGAGI. The CDR3 coding sequence is TGTGCCAGCAGTTACGCGGGGGGAAGAGAGACCCAGTACTTC. It translates to CASSYAGGRETQYF.

The V and J genes are TRBV10-1 and TRBJ2-7; 10 bases fit TRBD1. The CDR3 runs to 14 residues. V shed 11 bases and J 0 bases; nucleotides not matched to a gene: 7. Germline V lookup: CDR1 WNHNN, CDR2 SYGVQD (reference sequence). The CDR3 DNA reads TGCGCCCAAAATAGACAGGGGGCCTCCTACGAGCAGTACGTC. Translation gives CAQNRQGASYEQYV.

The V and J genes are TRBV6-1 and TRBJ2-7; tentative D call: TRBD2 (7 bases). The CDR3 has 13 amino acids. The V end was cut by 3 bases, the J end by 5 bases, with 11 bases between. CDR1 is MNHNS and CDR2 is SASEGT in the germline V gene. CDR3 amino acids: CASSDRGANEQYV. The CDR3, as DNA: TGTGCCAGCAGTGATCGGGGGGCCAACGAGCAGTACGTC.

The V gene is TRBV28, the J gene TRBJ1-5; 11 nucleotides agree with TRBD1. V shed 5 bases and J 9 bases; nucleotides not matched to a gene: 12. This CDR3 contains 16 residues. Germline V lookup: CDR1 MDHEN, CDR2 SYDVKM. Here the CDR3 reads CASSPRDRGRGRPQHF. The CDR3 DNA reads as TGTGCCAGCAGTCCCAGGGACAGGGGGAGGGGAAGGCCCCAGCATTTT.

Judged by abundance, this clone is medium-sized. The chain couples TRBV6-5 to TRBJ1-4, with D unclear. Trimming removed 5 bases from V and 4 bases from J, with 14 bases in between. Germline-derived CDR1 and CDR2 are MNHEY and SVGAGI. The CDR3 length is 15 residues. CDR3 bases: TGTGCCAGCAGTAAACACAGCTACCTTAATGAAAAACTGTTTTTT. Encoded protein: CASSKHSYLNEKLFF.

The chain joins TRBV6-4 to TRBJ2-7; 11 bases map to TRBD2. CDR1 and CDR2 (germline): MRHNA, SNTAGT. The V and J ends lost 5 bases and 3 bases, in that order; junction bases with no gene match: 9. The CDR3 totals 16 residues. In DNA, the CDR3 is TGTGCCAGCAGTCCTAGCGGGGGGCGCTACAACTACGAGCAGTACGTC. Translated, it gives CASSPSGGRYNYEQYV.

The J gene is TRBJ1-1, the V gene TRBV5-1; TRBD1 matches at 7 bases. V was clipped by 5 bases and J by 3 bases; unmatched bases: 4. Germline values: CDR1 SGHRS, CDR2 YFSETQ. The CDR3 runs to 13 residues. The CDR3 is CASRTGEYTEAFF. CDR3 sequence (DNA): TGCGCCAGCAGAACAGGGGAGTACACTGAAGCTTTCTTT.

The chain employs TRBV29-1 and TRBJ1-2; 7 positions agree with TRBD1. V lost 4 bases, J lost 4 bases, and 12 bases stayed unmatched. The length of the CDR3 is 15 residues. CDR1 is SQVTM and CDR2 is ANQGSEA in the germline V gene. DNA for the CDR3: TGCAGCGTTGTGTCAGGGGGAAGTGCCGGCTATGGCTACACCTTC. Its translation: CSVVSGGSAGYGYTF.

This clone was detected only a few times. V usage is TRBV4-2 and J usage is TRBJ2-3; 15 nucleotides align to TRBD2. Germline V gives CDR1 LGHNA, CDR2 YNFKEQ. The length of the CDR3 is 18 residues. V gave up 4 bases and J gave up 7 bases; unmatched junction bases: 12. The CDR3 coding sequence is TGTGCCAGCAGCCCCACCAACGTAGGGACTAGCGGGGGGTATACGCAGTATTTT. It encodes CASSPTNVGTSGGYTQYF.

In this sample, this clone turned up a few times. This rearrangement joins TRBV7-9 to TRBJ1-2; D may be TRBD1 (5 bases). V lost 5 bases, J lost 10 bases, and 20 bases lay in between. This CDR3 comprises 14 residues. Germline lookup yields CDR1 SEHNR and CDR2 FQNEAQ (reference sequence). Here the CDR3 reads CASSPQGNLESYTF. CDR3 DNA: TGTGCCAGCAGCCCCCAGGGTAACCTCGAATCCTACACCTTC.

The chain joins TRBV5-6 to TRBJ2-7; 9 bases fit TRBD1. The germline gives CDR1 SGHDT, CDR2 YYEEEE. The V gene end was trimmed by 2 bases and the J gene end by 4 bases; junction bases not matched to a gene: 10. The CDR3 loop spans 16 amino acids. This chain's CDR3 is CASSLAGQGRRYEQYF. DNA of the CDR3: TGTGCCAGCAGCTTAGCCGGACAGGGGAGACGGTACGAGCAGTACTTC.

The J gene is TRBJ2-6, the V gene TRBV7-9; D gene ambiguous. V lost 1 base to trimming and J lost 0 bases, with 4 bases between them. Germline V gene lookup returns CDR1 SEHNR and CDR2 FQNEAQ (reference sequence). This CDR3 spans 15 amino acids. The DNA of the CDR3 is TGTGCCAGCAGCTTAGGGCTCTCTGGGGCCAACGTCCTGACTTTC. It encodes CASSLGLSGANVLTF.

The sample holds a few counts of this clone. The rearrangement joins TRBV5-1 to TRBJ2-3, with no clear D. V lost 5 bases, J lost 0 bases, and 10 bases lay in between. The CDR3 is made up of 14 amino acids. Germline loops: CDR1 SGHRS, CDR2 YFSETQ. CDR3 region: CASRTALSTDTQYF. In DNA, the CDR3 is TGCGCCAGCAGAACTGCGCTGAGCACAGATACGCAGTATTTT.

The chain employs TRBV2 and TRBJ2-2, with D perhaps matching TRBD1 (6 bases). The V gene lost 6 bases and the J gene lost 1 base, with 12 bases spanning the gap. This CDR3 is built from 15 residues. The germline V gene encodes CDR1 SNHLY and CDR2 FYNNEI. The CDR3 sequence: CASSYRALNTGELFF. The CDR3 DNA sequence: TGTGCCAGCAGCTACAGGGCGTTGAACACCGGGGAGCTGTTTTTT.

V and J are TRBV7-3 and TRBJ2-3, with TRBD2 identical over 7 bases. The CDR3 length is 14 residues. The V and J ends lost 3 bases and 5 bases, in that order; junction bases with no gene match: 5. The germline V gene encodes CDR1 SGHTA and CDR2 FQGTGA. The CDR3 nucleotides are TGTGCCAGCAGCTTCGCGGGGGTCAGAGATACGCAGTATTTT. This sequence encodes CASSFAGVRDTQYF. The variable domain in full, completed from reference TRBV7-3 and TRBJ2-3, reads GAGVSQTPSNKVTEKGKYVELRCDPISGHTALYWYRQSLGQGPEFLIYFQGTGAADDSGLPNDRFFAVRPEGSVSTLKIQRTERGDSAVYLCASSFAGVRDTQYFGPGTRLTVL.

The chain uses TRBV6-1 and TRBJ2-1; TRBD1 matches 9 bases. Germline trimming cut 4 bases from V and 1 base from J; bases unmatched to any gene: 11. Germline V lookup: CDR1 MNHNS, CDR2 SASEGT. This CDR3 comprises 18 residues. The CDR3 here is CASSAFGTGGSSYNEQFF. CDR3 nucleotides: TGTGCCAGCAGTGCGTTTGGAACAGGGGGCTCTTCCTACAATGAGCAGTTCTTC.

This chain connects TRBV5-1 to TRBJ2-5; D is unclear. This CDR3 has 12 residues. Trimming pared 0 bases from V and 10 bases from J, leaving 10 bases between. Germline V gene data show CDR1 as SGHRS and CDR2 as YFSETQ. CDR3 sequence (DNA): TGCGCCAGCAGCTTGGAGCGAGATGTCCAGTACTTC. Translation gives CASSLERDVQYF.

This clone has a handful of counts. This chain connects TRBV30 to TRBJ2-7; 10 nucleotides line up with TRBD2. Germline assignment: CDR1 GTSNPN and CDR2 SVGIG (reference sequence). Unmatched junction bases numbered 5, after V lost 6 bases and J lost 3 bases. This CDR3 has 13 residues. The CDR3 sequence is CACKRGGVYEQYF. The CDR3 DNA reads TGTGCCTGTAAGCGGGGGGGCGTCTACGAGCAGTACTTC.

There are a few counts of this clone. This chain connects TRBV6-4 to TRBJ2-3, with D possibly being TRBD2 (7 bases). V was shortened by 5 bases and J by 3 bases, with 12 bases between the two germline ends. This CDR3 is built from 14 residues. The germline gives CDR1 MRHNA, CDR2 SNTAGT. The CDR3 protein is CASSPRGATDTQYF. CDR3 coding DNA: TGTGCCAGCAGTCCCCGGGGGGCAACAGATACGCAGTATTTT.

The chain joins TRBV9 to TRBJ1-3; D not resolved. Germline V gene lookup returns CDR1 SGDLS and CDR2 YYNGEE. This CDR3 has 14 residues. V was trimmed by 4 bases and J by 1 base, leaving 9 bases between them. CDR3 sequence reads: CASSLRSSGNTIYF. In DNA, the CDR3 is TGTGCCAGCAGCCTGCGGTCTTCTGGAAACACCATATATTTT.

V is TRBV5-1 and J is TRBJ2-2, with unresolved D. CDR1 SGHRS and CDR2 YFSETQ come from the germline V gene. This CDR3 contains 14 residues. V dropped 2 bases and J dropped 6 bases, with 11 bases sitting between them. This chain's CDR3 is CASSFSAGPGELFF. The CDR3 bases are TGCGCCAGCAGCTTTTCTGCAGGCCCCGGGGAGCTGTTTTTT.